The present entry profiles one TCR beta chain with its context. Its antigen is not identified. These data belong to a study of CXCR3-negative and CXCR3-positive naive CD8 T cells. A CD45RO-CCR7+CD27+CD95- phenotype identified naive CD8+ T cells. Whole-study findings and limits: Once cells were cryopreserved, CXCR3 expression went down partly, and most assays used fresh PBMCs. CXCR3-positive naive cells carried more hydrophobic TRB CDR3s than CXCR3-negative naive cells did.

The TRB libraries of cDNA were built by UMI-labeled 5' RACE. TCRdb reprocessed the 5' RACE reads, with one entry per CDR3 protein and no DNA. The sample is made up of some 120,000 distinct CDR3 sequences, and the top ten hold about 0.61% of it. The CDR3 sequence is 16 residues long. The V gene's germline CDR1 is MNHEY and CDR2 SVGAGI. J is TRBJ2-1 and V is TRBV6-5. The clonotype was recovered from a human donor in good health. Some clones in this sample may be carry-over from other donors' samples. Sequenced input: naive CXCR3+ CD8+ T cells from blood. Noted subset: CD45RO-CCR7+CD27+CD95- naive CD8+ T cells expressing CXCR3 (TNR3+). The CDR3 loop reads CASSYSSGSSYNEQFF.